This T cell receptor beta chain was recovered during a study of T-cell reconstitution after alpha-beta-depleted transplantation in children. This CDR3 is built from 15 residues. Germline CDR1 reads LNHNV; CDR2 reads YYDKDF (reference sequence). Trimming removed 1 base at V and 1 base at J, with 10 bases between. Molecular barcoding with unique molecular identifiers was used for the TCRbeta library. TCRdb reprocessed the PCR reads via MiXCR and lists one record per CDR3 protein. The repertoire holds about 610,000 distinct CDR3 sequences, with approximately 10% as singletons. The chain uses TRBV15 and TRBJ1-1; D uncertain. This clonotype originated in a human donor who donated a stem cell graft to a child with acute myeloid leukemia. The material sequenced was PBMCs from the stem cell graft donor, taken from the stem cell graft. This chain's CDR3 is CATSRGVGQNTEAFF. The CDR3 DNA sequence: TGTGCCACCAGCAGAGGGGTTGGGCAGAACACTGAAGCTTTCTTT.